This T cell receptor (beta chain) was sequenced for a study of T cell changes during pregnancy in multiple sclerosis. J gave up 6 bases and V 6 bases, and 4 bases lay outside the gene matches. The germline gives CDR1 SNHLY, CDR2 FYNNEI. The CDR3 has 15 residues. Here immunoSEQ multiplex PCR was the method, and the copy in TCRdb shows in-frame clones only, minus some. This sample yields 50,000 to 60,000 clones, of which around 90% are seen a single time; approximately 3.8% belongs to the top ten. V usage is TRBV2 and J usage is TRBJ2-1; 14 positions agree with TRBD2. This clonotype was sampled from a female donor in good health, enrolled as a control in a pregnancy study. This material consisted of peripheral blood, taken after pregnancy. The CDR3 sequence: CASSMTSGRANEQFF. The CDR3 nucleotides read TGTGCCAGCAGCATGACTAGCGGGAGGGCCAATGAGCAGTTCTTC.